This is a list of T cell receptor beta chains from one sample in a study of control samples from healthy donors and cancer patients. Method: immunoSEQ multiplex PCR; TCRdb's copy keeps in-frame clones and lacks some. This table has 79,000 or so clones, about 89% appearing once. Input material: PBMCs. The source of these receptors is a woman between 45 and 60 years old with colorectal cancer. CDR3s include the opening cysteine and the closing phenylalanine or tryptophan. The D gene is left open where the match is weak. Some rows mark clone size as missing; the rest say once, few, many or name a class of expanded clone.

abundance | j_gene | d_gene | v_gene | CDR3nt | CDR3aa
- | TRBJ1-1 | - | TRBV28 | TGTGCCAGCATCAAAACAGCTGAAGCTTTCTTT | CASIKTAEAFF
- | TRBJ2-6 | - | TRBV2 | TGTGCCAGCAGTGTGCAGAACTCTGGGGCCAACGTCCTGACTTTC | CASSVQNSGANVLTF
- | TRBJ2-2 | TRBD1 | TRBV5-4 | TGTGCCAGCAGCGAACTAAACACTGACAGGGGCACCGGGGAGCTGTTTTTT | CASSELNTDRGTGELFF
- | TRBJ1-2 | TRBD1 | TRBV6-1 | TGTGCCAGCAGTGAACGAGGACAGGGGGCTAATGGCTACACCTTC | CASSERGQGANGYTF
- | TRBJ1-6 | TRBD1 | TRBV9 | TGTGCCAGCAGCCCTTCCGCGGGGACAGGAGATTCACCCCTCCACTTT | CASSPSAGTGDSPLHF
- | TRBJ2-5 | - | TRBV4-3 | TGCGCCAGCAGCCAAGACCAGGGGGAGACCCAGTACTTC | CASSQDQGETQYF
- | TRBJ1-5 | TRBD1 | TRBV6-5 | TGTGCCAGCAGCAAAGAGGGGGCCTCCTATCAGCCCCAGCATTTT | CASSKEGASYQPQHF
once | TRBJ1-5 | TRBD1 | TRBV19 | TGTGCCAGTAGCGACAGGGGGAATCAGCCCCAGCATTTT | CASSDRGNQPQHF
- | TRBJ2-3 | TRBD1 | TRBV6-5 | TGTGCCAGCAGGCCGGGGACAGCGTCTAAGTATTTT | CASRPGTASKYF
- | TRBJ2-3 | - | TRBV5-1 | TGCGCCAGCAGCTTCGAGGGACCAGATACGCAGTATTTT | CASSFEGPDTQYF
- | TRBJ1-6 | - | TRBV15 | TGTGCCACCACCCTAGAGAGGGGATCACCCCTCCACTTT | CATTLERGSPLHF
- | TRBJ1-2 | - | TRBV7-2 | TGTGCCAGCAGCTTGGACGCAAAGTACTATGGCTACACCTTC | CASSLDAKYYGYTF
- | TRBJ1-4 | - | TRBV7-9 | TGTGCCAGCAGCTTAGCTGGAGGGGGTAATGAAAAACTGTTTTTT | CASSLAGGGNEKLFF
- | TRBJ2-1 | TRBD2 | TRBV27 | TGTGCCAGCAGTTTCTGGCTAGCGGGGGCCAATGAGCAGTTCTTC | CASSFWLAGANEQFF
- | TRBJ1-2 | - | TRBV6-6 | TGTGCCAGCAGTTACTCGACGATGGGGCGGGTCGGCTACACCTTC | CASSYSTMGRVGYTF
- | TRBJ1-1 | - | TRBV19 | TGTGCCAGTCAGGTTGGGATCATGAACACTGAAGCTTTCTTT | CASQVGIMNTEAFF
- | TRBJ2-1 | TRBD2 | TRBV5-6 | TGTGCCAGCAGCTTGTGGGGGGGTGAGCAGTTCTTC | CASSLWGGEQFF
- | TRBJ1-6 | - | TRBV6-5 | TGTGCCAGCAGTCTTAGGGTTCATGACTCACCCCTCCACTTT | CASSLRVHDSPLHF
- | TRBJ1-1 | - | TRBV18 | TGTGCCAGCTCACCCAAAAAAAACACTGAAGCTTTCTTT | CASSPKKNTEAFF
once | TRBJ1-5 | - | TRBV7-2 | TGTGCCAGCAGCTTCTCGCGGGGGAGTCAGCCCCAGCATTTT | CASSFSRGSQPQHF
- | TRBJ2-5 | - | TRBV7-2 | TGTGCCAGCAGCTTAGGAAGGCAAGAGACCCAGTACTTC | CASSLGRQETQYF
- | TRBJ1-2 | TRBD1 | TRBV9 | TGTGCCAGCAGCCCTTCCACAGGGGGTACCGACTATGGCTACACCTTC | CASSPSTGGTDYGYTF
- | TRBJ1-5 | - | TRBV6-2/TRBV6-3 | TGTGCCAGCAGTTACGTGGGGGGCAGGCAGCCCCAGCATTTT | CASSYVGGRQPQHF
- | TRBJ1-2 | - | TRBV19 | TGTGCCAGTAGTATAATTAGTAACTATGGCTACACCTTC | CASSIISNYGYTF
- | TRBJ1-4 | - | TRBV30 | TGTGCCTGGAGTAAGCTCAAGGAAAAACTGTTTTTT | CAWSKLKEKLFF
- | TRBJ1-4 | TRBD1 | TRBV5-1 | TGCGCCAGCAGCTCGCCGGGACAGGGGCACGAAAAACTGTTTTTT | CASSSPGQGHEKLFF
- | TRBJ1-5 | - | TRBV6-6 | TGTGCCAGCAGTTACTCGGGTCAGCCCCAGCATTTT | CASSYSGQPQHF
- | TRBJ1-5 | - | TRBV12-3/TRBV12-4 | TGTGCCAGCGCGGGGGGTTTCAGTCAGCCCCAGCATTTT | CASAGGFSQPQHF
- | TRBJ1-3 | - | TRBV6-2/TRBV6-3 | TGTGCCAGCAGTTACCGAGGACAAAGTGGAAACACCATATATTTT | CASSYRGQSGNTIYF
- | TRBJ1-2 | TRBD1 | TRBV28 | TGTGCCAGCAGTAGGACAGGGGCCTATGGCTACACCTTC | CASSRTGAYGYTF
once | TRBJ1-2 | - | TRBV25-1 | TGTGCCAGCAGTGAATACGGGACCTCATGGGGCTACACCTTC | CASSEYGTSWGYTF
- | TRBJ2-1 | TRBD1 | TRBV24-1 | TGTGCCACCAGAGAGGGGGCGCGGAATGAACAGTTCTTC | CATREGARNEQFF
- | TRBJ1-4 | - | TRBV29-1 | TGCAGCGTTGCCCGGGAGACTAATGAAAAACTGTTTTTT | CSVARETNEKLFF
- | TRBJ1-5 | - | TRBV5-3 | TGTGCCAGACGGAGGTGCCAGCCCCAGCATTTT | CARRRCQPQHF
- | TRBJ2-5 | - | TRBV5-1 | TGCGCCAGCAGCTTGGGTGAGGGTTGGGAGACCCAGTACTTC | CASSLGEGWETQYF
- | TRBJ2-5 | TRBD2 | TRBV5-3 | TGTGCCAGAAGCTTGGGTCGAGAAGCGGGGGTCGCAGAGACCCAGTACTTC | CARSLGREAGVAETQYF
- | TRBJ2-4 | - | TRBV5-6 | TGTGCCAGCAGCCGAAGATCTACACAGGGCGCCAAAAACATTCAGTACTTC | CASSRRSTQGAKNIQYF
- | TRBJ2-6 | - | TRBV27 | TGTGCCAGCAGTGGATACGGTGCTGGGGCCAACGTCCTGACTTTC | CASSGYGAGANVLTF
- | TRBJ2-3 | TRBD2 | TRBV3-1/TRBV3-2 | TGTGCCAGCACCCCAACACTAGCGGGCACCACAGATACGCAGTATTTT | CASTPTLAGTTDTQYF
- | TRBJ1-5 | - | TRBV6-2/TRBV6-3 | TGTGCCAGCAGCCCCGCTAGGGATCAGCCCCAGCATTTT | CASSPARDQPQHF